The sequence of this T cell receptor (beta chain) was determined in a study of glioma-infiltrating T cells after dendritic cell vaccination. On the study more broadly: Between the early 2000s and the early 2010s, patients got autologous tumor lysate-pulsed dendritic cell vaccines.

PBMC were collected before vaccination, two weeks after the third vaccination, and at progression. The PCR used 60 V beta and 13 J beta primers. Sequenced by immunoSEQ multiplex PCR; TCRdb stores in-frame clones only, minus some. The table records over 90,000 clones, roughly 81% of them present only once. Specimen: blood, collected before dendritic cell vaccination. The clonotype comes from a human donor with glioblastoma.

CDR3 amino acids: CASSLNPGAETQYF. The CDR3, as DNA: TGTGCCAGCAGCCTCAATCCGGGAGCAGAGACCCAGTACTTC. J is TRBJ2-5 and V is TRBV7-2, with TRBD2 as a possible D gene (6 bases). Deletions cut 5 bases from V and 4 bases from J, with 14 bases between. Germline V gives CDR1 SGHTA, CDR2 FQGNSA. This CDR3 region has 14 residues.